This T cell receptor beta chain came from a study of blood T cell repertoires in COVID-19. For the study at large: T cells, B-cell-depleted T cells, or PBMCs provided the cDNA or gDNA that served as material.

In the study's own analysis: From reference gene primer amplification, estimates of nucleated cell counts were derived. Assay used: immunoSEQ multiplex PCR; TCRdb lists only in-frame clones, some missing. The DNA gave D and trimming, while V, J and clone size come from that table. The repertoire has over 200,000 clones, 86% of them found once; the top ten carry approximately 2%. CDR1 LNHDA and CDR2 SQIVND come from the germline V gene (reference sequence). The CDR3 spans 14 residues. The V end was cut by 4 bases, the J end by 2 bases, with 8 bases between. The chain links TRBV19 to TRBJ2-2; D ambiguous. The TCR comes from a man younger than 45 who had recovered from COVID-19. The sample comprised peripheral blood. CDR3: CASSSQVNTGELFF. As DNA, the CDR3 is TGTGCCAGTAGTAGTCAGGTCAACACCGGGGAGCTGTTTTTT.